Below, 5 T cell receptor beta chains from the same sample are listed, as sequenced in a study of T cell responses to AZD1222 COVID-19 vaccine (dated by TCRdb to the early 2020s). Sample time point, as interpreted from the label and publication: baseline before first vaccination. Libraries came from the immunoSEQ multiplex PCR assay. As stored in TCRdb, this immuneACCESS dataset retains in-frame rearrangements with V and J assigned. A fraction of the clones does not appear; measured against another copy, unresolved V genes explain less than half of the discrepancy, and the remainder lacks a known reason. A total of around 99,000 clones appear in this sample, roughly 90% of them only once. About 6.6% of the sample rests with the top ten. The sample here was peripheral blood, taken on day 0 of AZD1222 vaccination. These receptors all stem from an adult in good health.

To note about this clone: A read error may account for a junction end that differs from germline. The rearrangement uses TRBV3-1 (or the pseudogene TRBV3-2) and TRBJ1-1, with D unresolved. The CDR3 has 14 residues. CDR1 LGHDT and CDR2 YNNKEL come from the germline V gene (reference sequence). For the CDR3, the DNA is TGTGCCAGCAGCCAGGGTACGGGGAACCCTGAAGCTTTCTTT. Residues: CASSQGTGNPEAFF.

A single count supports this clone. The V gene is TRBV19, the J gene TRBJ1-5; 7 bases line up with TRBD1. V trimming: 5 bases; J trimming: 2 bases; junction bases outside the gene matches: 3. The CDR3 contains 14 residues. Germline values: CDR1 LNHDA, CDR2 SQIVND (reference sequence). The CDR3 sequence is CASSSTGGNQPQHF. Here the CDR3 DNA reads TGTGCCAGTAGTTCAACAGGGGGCAATCAGCCCCAGCATTTT.

The chain has TRBV12-3 or TRBV12-4 and TRBJ1-2; D unclear. The CDR3 is 12 residues long. With 1 base removed from V and 11 bases from J, the gap between germline ends came to 11 bases. CDR3 DNA sequence: TGTGCCAGCAGTTTAGGGACTCAAGTGTACACCTTC. It encodes CASSLGTQVYTF.

This clone occurred once. The chain uses TRBV3-1 (or the pseudogene TRBV3-2) and TRBJ1-4; 12 bases are shared with TRBD1. Germline CDR1 LGHDT, CDR2 YNNKEL (reference sequence). The CDR3 totals 14 residues. With 6 bases clipped from V and 14 bases from J, the junction kept 10 bases outside the gene matches. The CDR3 DNA reads TGTGCCAGCAGTTCGGGACAGGGGGCTGTATGGCTGTTTTTT. This encodes CASSSGQGAVWLFF.

This chain connects TRBV7-3 to TRBJ2-2; 14 bases are shared with TRBD2. CDR3 length: 18 residues. Trimming took 3 bases from V and 3 from J; bases not matched to a gene: 6. Germline CDR1 reads SGHTA; CDR2 reads FQGTGA. CDR3 amino acids: CASSLTSGRALDTGELFF. CDR3 coding DNA: TGTGCCAGCAGCTTGACTAGCGGGAGGGCCCTGGACACCGGGGAGCTGTTTTTT.